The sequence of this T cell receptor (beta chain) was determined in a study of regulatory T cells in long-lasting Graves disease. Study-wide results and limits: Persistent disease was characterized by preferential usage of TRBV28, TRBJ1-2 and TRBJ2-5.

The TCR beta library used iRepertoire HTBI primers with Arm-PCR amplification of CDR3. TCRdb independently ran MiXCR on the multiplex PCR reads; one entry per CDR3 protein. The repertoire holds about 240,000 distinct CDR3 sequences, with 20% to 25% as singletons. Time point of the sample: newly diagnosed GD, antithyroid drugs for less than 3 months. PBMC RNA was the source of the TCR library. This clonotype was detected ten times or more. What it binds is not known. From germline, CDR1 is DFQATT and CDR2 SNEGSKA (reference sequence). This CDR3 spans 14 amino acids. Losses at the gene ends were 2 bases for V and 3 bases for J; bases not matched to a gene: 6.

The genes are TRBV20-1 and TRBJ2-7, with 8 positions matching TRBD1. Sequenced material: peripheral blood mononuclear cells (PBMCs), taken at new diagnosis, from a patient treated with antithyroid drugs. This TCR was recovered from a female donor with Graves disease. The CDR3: CSARPGGRFYEQYF. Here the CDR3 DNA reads TGCAGTGCTAGACCAGGGGGCCGTTTCTACGAGCAGTACTTC.